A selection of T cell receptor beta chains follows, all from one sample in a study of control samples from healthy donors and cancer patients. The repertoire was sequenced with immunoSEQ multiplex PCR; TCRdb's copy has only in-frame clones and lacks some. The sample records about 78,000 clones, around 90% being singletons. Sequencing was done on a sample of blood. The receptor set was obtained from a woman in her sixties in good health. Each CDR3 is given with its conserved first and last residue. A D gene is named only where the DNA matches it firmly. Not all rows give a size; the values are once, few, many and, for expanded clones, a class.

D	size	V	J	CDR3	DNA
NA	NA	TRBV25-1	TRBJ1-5	CASSGRQDHQPQHF	TGTGCCAGCAGCGGTAGGCAGGATCATCAGCCCCAGCATTTT
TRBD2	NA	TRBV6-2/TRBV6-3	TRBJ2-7	CASSYVRGGYSYEQYF	TGTGCCAGCAGTTACGTCCGGGGGGGATACTCCTACGAGCAGTACTTC
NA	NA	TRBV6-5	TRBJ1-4	CASSGVSGEKLFF	TGTGCCAGCAGCGGGGTATCTGGAGAAAAACTGTTTTTT
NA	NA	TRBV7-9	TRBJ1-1	CASSQPATGKTFF	TGTGCCAGCAGTCAACCGGCGACGGGTAAGACTTTCTTT
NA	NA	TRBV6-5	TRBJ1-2	CASSPGVRLNGYTF	TGTGCCAGCAGTCCGGGGGTACGGTTGAATGGCTACACCTTC
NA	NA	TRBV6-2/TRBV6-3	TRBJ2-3	CASSSGVTDTQYF	TGTGCCAGCAGTTCCGGGGTAACAGATACGCAGTATTTT
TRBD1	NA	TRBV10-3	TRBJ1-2	CAISEGTGNYGYTF	TGTGCCATCAGTGAGGGGACAGGGAACTATGGCTACACCTTC
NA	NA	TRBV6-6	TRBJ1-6	CASSTKASPLHF	TGTGCCAGCAGCACAAAAGCCTCACCCCTCCACTTT
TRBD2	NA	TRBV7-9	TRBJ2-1	CASSFNPREGSYNEQFF	TGTGCCAGCAGCTTTAACCCGAGGGAGGGCTCCTACAATGAGCAGTTCTTC
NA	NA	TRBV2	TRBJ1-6	CASSEGGSENSPLHF	TGTGCCAGCAGTGAAGGTGGCAGTGAGAATTCACCCCTCCACTTT
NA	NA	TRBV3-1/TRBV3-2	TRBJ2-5	CASSPRDFGGTQYF	TGTGCCAGCAGCCCCAGGGACTTCGGGGGGACCCAGTACTTC
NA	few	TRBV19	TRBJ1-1	CASSIFSTEAFF	TGTGCCAGTAGTATATTCAGCACTGAAGCTTTCTTT
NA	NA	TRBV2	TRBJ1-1	CASGISTEAFF	TGTGCCAGCGGAATTAGCACTGAAGCTTTCTTT
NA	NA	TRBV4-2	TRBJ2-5	CASSQGMETQYF	TGTGCCAGCAGCCAAGGGATGGAGACCCAGTACTTC
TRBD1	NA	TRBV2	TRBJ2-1	CASTIQGADNEQFF	TGTGCCAGCACAATACAGGGGGCGGACAATGAGCAGTTCTTC
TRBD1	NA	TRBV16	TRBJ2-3	CASSQGQGAVTDTQYF	TGTGCCAGCAGCCAAGGACAGGGGGCCGTGACAGATACGCAGTATTTT
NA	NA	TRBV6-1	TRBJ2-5	CASSELGEQETQYF	TGTGCCAGCAGTGAATTGGGCGAGCAAGAGACCCAGTACTTC
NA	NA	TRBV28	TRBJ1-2	CASSEANYGYTF	TGTGCCAGCAGTGAGGCTAACTATGGCTACACCTTC
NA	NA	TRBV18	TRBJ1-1	CASSPGLGTEAFF	TGTGCCAGTTCCCCGGGCCTGGGGACTGAAGCTTTCTTT
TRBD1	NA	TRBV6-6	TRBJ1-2	CASSRPGTGGWGYTF	TGTGCCAGCAGTCGTCCCGGGACAGGGGGCTGGGGCTACACCTTC
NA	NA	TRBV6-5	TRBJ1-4	CASTLLSGGKLFF	TGTGCCAGCACCCTCCTTAGCGGGGGAAAACTGTTTTTT
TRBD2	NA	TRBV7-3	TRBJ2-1	CASSLGLSGSNEQFF	TGTGCCAGCAGCTTAGGTCTTAGCGGGAGCAATGAGCAGTTCTTC
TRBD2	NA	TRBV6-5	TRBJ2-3	CASRLLAGGLDTQYF	TGTGCCAGCAGACTCCTAGCGGGAGGATTAGATACGCAGTATTTT
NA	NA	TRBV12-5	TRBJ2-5	CASGLPGEETQYF	TGTGCTAGTGGTTTGCCGGGGGAAGAGACCCAGTACTTC
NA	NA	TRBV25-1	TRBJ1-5	CASSVRDSNQPQHF	TGTGCCAGCAGTGTGCGGGATAGCAATCAGCCCCAGCATTTT
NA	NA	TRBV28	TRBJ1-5	CASRGNSNQPQHF	TGTGCCAGCAGGGGGAATAGCAATCAGCCCCAGCATTTT
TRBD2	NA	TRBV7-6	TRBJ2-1	CASSLGSGRTNNEQFF	TGTGCCAGCAGCTTAGGTAGCGGGAGGACTAACAATGAGCAGTTCTTC
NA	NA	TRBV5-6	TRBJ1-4	CASSLGRKEKLFF	TGTGCCAGCAGCTTGGGCAGGAAGGAAAAACTGTTTTTT
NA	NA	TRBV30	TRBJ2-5	CAWGTGPRRYF	TGTGCCTGGGGAACGGGCCCTAGACGGTACTTC
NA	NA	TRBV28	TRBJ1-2	CASSLDRNYGYTF	TGTGCCAGCAGTTTAGACAGGAACTATGGCTACACCTTC
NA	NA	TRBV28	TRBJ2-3	CASSLGGGSTDTQYF	TGTGCCAGCAGTTTAGGGGGGGGCTCAACAGATACGCAGTATTTT
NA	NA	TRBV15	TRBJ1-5	CAISLRGSNQPQHF	TGTGCCATCTCCCTACGGGGGAGCAATCAGCCCCAGCATTTT
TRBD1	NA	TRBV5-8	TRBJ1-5	CASSRTGATSNQPQHF	TGTGCCAGCAGTAGGACAGGGGCGACTAGCAATCAGCCCCAGCATTTT
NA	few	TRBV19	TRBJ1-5	CASTTFGDSRQPQHF	TGTGCCAGTACTACCTTTGGGGACTCAAGGCAGCCCCAGCATTTT
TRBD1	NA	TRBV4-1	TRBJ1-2	CASSQAPVPTGVEGYTF	TGCGCCAGCAGCCAAGCCCCGGTCCCGACAGGGGTGGAGGGCTACACCTTC
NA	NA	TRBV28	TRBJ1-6	CASSRQQGSYNSPLHF	TGTGCCAGCAGTAGACAACAGGGCTCCTATAATTCACCCCTCCACTTT
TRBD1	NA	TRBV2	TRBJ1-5	CASSLTGRDQPQHF	TGTGCCAGCAGTCTGACAGGGCGAGACCAGCCCCAGCATTTT